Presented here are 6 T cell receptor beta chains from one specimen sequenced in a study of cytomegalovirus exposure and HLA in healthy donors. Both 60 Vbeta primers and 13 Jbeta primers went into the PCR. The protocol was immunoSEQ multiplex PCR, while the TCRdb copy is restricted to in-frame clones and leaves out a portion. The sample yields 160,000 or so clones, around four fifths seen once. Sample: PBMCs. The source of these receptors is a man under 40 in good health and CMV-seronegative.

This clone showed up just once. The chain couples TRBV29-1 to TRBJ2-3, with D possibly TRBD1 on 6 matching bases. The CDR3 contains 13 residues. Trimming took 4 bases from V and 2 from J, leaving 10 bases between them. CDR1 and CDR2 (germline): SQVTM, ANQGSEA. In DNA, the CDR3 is TGCAGCGTTGGGGGGCGTCTCACAGATACGCAGTATTTT. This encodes CSVGGRLTDTQYF.

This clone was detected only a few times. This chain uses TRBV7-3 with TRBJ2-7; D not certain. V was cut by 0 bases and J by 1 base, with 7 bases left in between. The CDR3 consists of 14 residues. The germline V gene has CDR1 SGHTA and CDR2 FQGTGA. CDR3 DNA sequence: TGTGCCAGCAGCTTAACGACTGCATCCTACGAGCAGTACTTC. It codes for CASSLTTASYEQYF. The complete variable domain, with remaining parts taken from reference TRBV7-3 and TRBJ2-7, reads GAGVSQTPSNKVTEKGKYVELRCDPISGHTALYWYRQSLGQGPEFLIYFQGTGAADDSGLPNDRFFAVRPEGSVSTLKIQRTERGDSAVYLCASSLTTASYEQYFGPGTRLTVT.

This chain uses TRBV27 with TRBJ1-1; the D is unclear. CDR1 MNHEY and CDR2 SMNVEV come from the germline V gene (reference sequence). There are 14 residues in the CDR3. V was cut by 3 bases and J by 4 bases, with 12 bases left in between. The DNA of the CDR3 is TGTGCCAGCAGTTTGGTCACCGACTTCACTGAAGCTTTCTTT. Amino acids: CASSLVTDFTEAFF.

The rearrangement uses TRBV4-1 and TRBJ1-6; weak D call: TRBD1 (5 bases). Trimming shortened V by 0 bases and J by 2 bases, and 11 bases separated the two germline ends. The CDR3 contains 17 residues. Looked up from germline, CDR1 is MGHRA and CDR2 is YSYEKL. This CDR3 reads CASSQEGPTAYNSPLHF. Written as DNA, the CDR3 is TGCGCCAGCAGCCAAGAAGGGCCGACAGCCTATAATTCACCCCTCCACTTT.

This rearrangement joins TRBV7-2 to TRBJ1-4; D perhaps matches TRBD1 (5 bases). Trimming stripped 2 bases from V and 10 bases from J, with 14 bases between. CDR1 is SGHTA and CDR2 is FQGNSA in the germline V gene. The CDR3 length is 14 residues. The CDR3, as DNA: TGTGCCAGCAGCTTACGCGGCCAGGGCGGAAAACTGTTTTTT. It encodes CASSLRGQGGKLFF. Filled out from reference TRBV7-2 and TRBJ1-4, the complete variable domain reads GAGVSQSPSNKVTEKGKDVELRCDPISGHTALYWYRQSLGQGLEFLIYFQGNSAPDKSGLPSDRFSAERTGGSVSTLTIQRTQQEDSAVYLCASSLRGQGGKLFFGSGTQLSVL.

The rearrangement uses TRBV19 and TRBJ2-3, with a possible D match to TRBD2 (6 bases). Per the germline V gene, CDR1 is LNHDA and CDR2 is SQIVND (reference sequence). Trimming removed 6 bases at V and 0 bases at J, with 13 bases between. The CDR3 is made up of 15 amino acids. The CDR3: CASRRGSISTDTQYF. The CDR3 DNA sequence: TGTGCCAGTAGACGGGGGTCTATCAGCACAGATACGCAGTATTTT.